A single T cell receptor beta chain is shown here with its context. Antigen specificity is unknown. The Oncomine TCR Beta short-read assay sequenced DNA from cultured CD4+ T cells. In TCRdb, the PCR reads were re-called with MiXCR into one record per CDR3 protein. The top ten hold 9.9% of the sample, which has about 21,000 distinct CDR3 sequences, around two fifths seen once. This sample was taken from a study of vaccination and CD4 T cells after COVID-19. Time point described: late sampling 161 to 241 days after vaccination in a few convalescent patients. Treatment meaning: approximately 11-day PBMC culture with coronavirus spike peptide pools or control peptides (ViraFEST assay). A half-volume replacement of the medium with fresh IL-2 medium was performed on days 3 and 7. Germline CDR1 is MNHNS and CDR2 is SASEGT. The germline V and J ends were trimmed by 3 bases and 9 bases, with 9 bases remaining between them. The CDR3 covers 11 residues.

This TCR derives from a human donor who had recovered from COVID-19. This sequence joins TRBV6-1 and TRBJ2-7; maybe TRBD2 (5 bases). The sample was CD4+ T cells from blood, cultured in vitro, taken about 7 months after SARS-CoV-2 vaccination. Written as DNA, the CDR3 is TGTGCCAGCAGTGATCCCCGGGGGCAGTACTTC. The encoded protein is CASSDPRGQYF.